The clone carrying this T cell receptor beta chain appeared a few times. The CDR3 contains 16 residues. The V gene end was trimmed by 1 base and the J gene end by 2 bases; junction bases not matched to a gene: 7. Germline-derived CDR1 and CDR2 are SEHNR and FQNEAQ (reference sequence). The investigators amplified TCR beta CDR3 regions from RNA transcripts. The study used the HTBI primer set for a first-round RT-PCR of the TCR CDR3. TCRdb itself ran the multiplex PCR reads through MiXCR, one entry per CDR3 protein. The sample shows over 450,000 distinct CDR3 sequences, roughly 17% of them seen only once. The data are from a study of T cells in Graves' hyperthyroidism and ophthalmopathy.

The clonotype was recovered from a young woman with Graves' ophthalmopathy. The sample comprised blood. V is TRBV7-9 and J is TRBJ2-7, with TRBD2 identical over 8 bases. The CDR3 loop is CASSLGSAGVPYEQYF. The CDR3 bases are TGTGCCAGCAGCTTAGGTTCAGCGGGAGTACCCTACGAGCAGTACTTC. The whole variable domain, remainder taken from reference TRBV7-9 and TRBJ2-7, is DTGVSQNPRHKITKRGQNVTFRCDPISEHNRLYWYRQTLGQGPEFLTYFQNEAQLEKSRLLSDRFSAERPKGSFSTLEIQRTEQGDSAMYLCASSLGSAGVPYEQYFGPGTRLTVT.